This is a list of T cell receptor beta chains from one sample in a study of blood T cell repertoires in COVID-19. Produced via immunoSEQ multiplex PCR; TCRdb's table is partial and in-frame only. Of about 130,000 clones listed, roughly three quarters are singletons. Sequencing was carried out using peripheral blood. The receptor set was obtained from a woman aged 65 to 85 with acute or convalescent COVID-19. Both conserved end residues are part of each CDR3. Each record gives: clone size, J gene, D gene, V gene, CDR3 protein, CDR3 DNA. D genes are given only for firm matches. Size tells how often a clone was seen (once, few, many) or the class of an expanded clone, and some rows leave it out.

>.|TRBJ1-2|.|TRBV14
CASSPPGGSYGYTF
TGTGCCAGCAGCCCGCCGGGGGGGAGCTATGGCTACACCTTC
>.|TRBJ2-7|.|TRBV7-8
CASSSNAVRGEQYF
TGTGCCAGCAGCTCTAATGCAGTGCGCGGCGAGCAGTACTTC
>.|TRBJ2-1|.|TRBV11-2
CASSSPERERYMNEQFF
TGTGCCAGCAGCTCCCCCGAACGGGAGCGATATATGAATGAGCAGTTCTTC
>few|TRBJ1-5|.|TRBV29-1
CSVEPVQGESNQPQHF
TGCAGCGTTGAGCCCGTACAGGGTGAGAGCAATCAGCCCCAGCATTTT
>.|TRBJ1-6|TRBD1|TRBV10-3
CAIRGQAKSNSPLHF
TGTGCCATCAGGGGACAGGCTAAATCGAACTCACCCCTCCACTTT
>.|TRBJ1-2|.|TRBV6-2/TRBV6-3
CASSLKRGSYGYTF
TGTGCCAGCAGTCTCAAGCGGGGCAGCTATGGCTACACCTTC
>.|TRBJ2-1|TRBD2|TRBV18
CASSLSGGPYNEQFF
TGTGCCAGCTCACTTAGCGGGGGTCCCTACAATGAGCAGTTCTTC
>.|TRBJ2-5|.|TRBV9
CASSAYRDQETQYF
TGTGCCAGCAGCGCCTACAGGGACCAAGAGACCCAGTACTTC
>.|TRBJ1-2|.|TRBV27
CASSFQGTHYGYTF
TGTGCCAGCAGTTTTCAGGGAACCCACTATGGCTACACCTTC
>once|TRBJ2-3|TRBD2|TRBV11-2
CASSGTSSDTQYF
TGTGCCAGCAGCGGGACTAGTTCAGATACGCAGTATTTT
>once|TRBJ2-2|.|TRBV7-8
CASSLVGGFTGELFF
TGTGCCAGCAGCTTAGTTGGGGGGTTCACCGGGGAGCTGTTTTTT
>.|TRBJ2-3|TRBD2|TRBV11-3
CASSPGLAGADTQYF
TGTGCCAGCAGCCCTGGACTAGCGGGAGCAGATACGCAGTATTTT
>.|TRBJ1-4|.|TRBV24-1
CATSETGGGEKLFF
TGTGCCACCAGTGAGACAGGCGGGGGTGAAAAACTGTTTTTT
>.|TRBJ2-1|TRBD1|TRBV3-1/TRBV3-2
CASSRTGNDNEQFF
TGTGCCAGCAGCCGGACAGGGAACGACAATGAGCAGTTCTTC
>.|TRBJ1-1|.|TRBV19
CASSIQTPTGNTEAFF
TGTGCCAGTAGTATACAAACCCCGACAGGGAACACTGAAGCTTTCTTT
>.|TRBJ1-6|.|TRBV6-1
CASSEHPAGGGSPLHF
TGTGCCAGCAGTGAACACCCGGCCGGGGGGGGTTCACCCCTCCACTTT
>.|TRBJ2-7|.|TRBV5-1
CASSPGDSFYEQYF
TGCGCCAGCAGCCCGGGGGACAGTTTCTACGAGCAGTACTTC
>.|TRBJ1-4|TRBD1|TRBV5-4
CASSPRPPGGQANEKLFF
TGTGCCAGCAGCCCCAGGCCCCCAGGGGGCCAAGCTAATGAAAAACTGTTTTTT
>.|TRBJ2-1|TRBD2|TRBV3-1/TRBV3-2
CASSRASGSGNEQFF
TGTGCCAGCAGCCGGGCTAGCGGGAGTGGGAATGAGCAGTTCTTC
>.|TRBJ2-4|TRBD1|TRBV4-2
CASSPRLQGPPPRIAKNIQYF
TGTGCCAGCAGCCCCAGACTACAGGGGCCCCCGCCTCGAATAGCCAAAAACATTCAGTACTTC
>.|TRBJ2-7|.|TRBV20-1
CSARDLYEQYF
TGCAGTGCTAGAGATCTCTACGAGCAGTACTTC
>few|TRBJ1-1|TRBD1|TRBV18
CASSPIGTGNTEAFF
TGTGCCAGCTCACCTATTGGGACAGGGAACACTGAAGCTTTCTTT
>few|TRBJ1-5|TRBD1|TRBV28
CASSLPGTGRNQPQHF
TGTGCCAGCAGTTTGCCCGGGACAGGACGCAATCAGCCCCAGCATTTT
>.|TRBJ1-3|.|TRBV14
CASSQAGLAGNTIYF
TGTGCCAGCAGCCAAGCCGGACTGGCCGGAAACACCATATATTTT
>.|TRBJ1-2|.|TRBV2
CASSEAAGRAGYTF
TGTGCCAGCAGTGAAGCGGCAGGGCGAGCCGGCTACACCTTC
>.|TRBJ2-2|.|TRBV7-2
CASSPSWGPGELFF
TGTGCCAGCAGCCCCTCATGGGGGCCCGGGGAGCTGTTTTTT
>.|TRBJ2-7|TRBD2|TRBV4-2
CASSQIGTSGGTYEQYF
TGTGCCAGCAGCCAAATCGGGACTAGCGGGGGCACCTACGAGCAGTACTTC
>.|TRBJ2-7|TRBD2|TRBV27
CASRKGGSSYEQYF
TGTGCCTCTAGAAAGGGCGGGAGCTCCTACGAGCAGTACTTC
>few|TRBJ1-4|TRBD1|TRBV4-1
CASSQLPGQAAPTNEKLFF
TGCGCCAGCAGCCAACTTCCGGGACAGGCAGCCCCAACTAATGAAAAACTGTTTTTT
>.|TRBJ1-1|.|TRBV6-4
CASSMGGTEAFF
TGTGCCAGCAGTATGGGGGGCACTGAAGCTTTCTTT
>.|TRBJ1-2|.|TRBV21-1
CASSPKLGGNYGYTF
TGTGCCAGCAGCCCCAAATTGGGGGGGAACTATGGCTACACCTTC
>.|TRBJ1-1|TRBD1|TRBV25-1
CASSRQGDTEAFF
TGTGCCAGCAGTAGACAGGGAGATACTGAAGCTTTCTTT
>.|TRBJ1-6|.|TRBV7-8
CASSLEQGPVNSPLHF
TGTGCCAGCAGCTTAGAGCAGGGGCCGGTTAATTCACCCCTCCACTTT
>.|TRBJ2-7|.|TRBV11-2
CASSHGQTYIYEQYF
TGTGCCAGCAGCCATGGACAGACTTATATATACGAGCAGTACTTC
>few|TRBJ2-3|.|TRBV7-3
CASSLSVVSADTQYF
TGTGCCAGCAGCTTAAGTGTTGTTTCCGCAGATACGCAGTATTTT
>.|TRBJ2-6|TRBD1|TRBV18
CASSRLPKTGPAGANVLTF
TGTGCCAGCTCACGCCTACCGAAGACAGGGCCAGCTGGGGCCAACGTCCTGACTTTC
>few|TRBJ2-2|TRBD2|TRBV11-3
CASSSGTSGSGELFF
TGTGCCAGCAGCTCGGGGACTAGCGGGAGCGGGGAGCTGTTTTTT
>many|TRBJ2-3|TRBD2|TRBV7-9
CASSRLAGDTDTQYF
TGTGCCAGCAGCCGACTAGCGGGGGACACAGATACGCAGTATTTT
>.|TRBJ2-1|.|TRBV14
CASSQTSAEQFF
TGTGCCAGCAGCCAGACTAGTGCTGAGCAGTTCTTC
>.|TRBJ1-2|.|TRBV14
CASSQVGSRVNYGYTF
TGTGCCAGCAGCCAAGTTGGTTCCCGCGTTAACTATGGCTACACCTTC
>.|TRBJ2-7|TRBD2|TRBV23-1
CASSQSGSGPHEQYF
TGCGCCAGCAGCCAATCGGGTAGCGGGCCTCACGAGCAGTACTTC
>few|TRBJ1-2|.|TRBV19
CASSQGLWAGYGYTF
TGTGCCAGTAGCCAAGGCCTCTGGGCAGGGTATGGCTACACCTTC
>few|TRBJ1-3|.|TRBV6-1
CASSEGGGTGNTIYF
TGTGCCAGCAGTGAAGGGGGGGGGACTGGAAACACCATATATTTT
>.|TRBJ2-7|.|TRBV2
CASSVLPYEQYF
TGTGCCAGCAGTGTTCTTCCCTACGAGCAGTACTTC
>.|TRBJ2-3|.|TRBV7-2
CASSLDGAVTDTQYF
TGTGCCAGCAGCTTAGACGGAGCTGTCACAGATACGCAGTATTTT
>.|TRBJ2-1|.|TRBV6-1
CASSDRQGSEQFF
TGTGCCAGCAGTGACAGGCAGGGGAGTGAGCAGTTCTTC
>.|TRBJ1-3|TRBD1|TRBV7-2
CASSLEQGAGNTIYF
TGTGCCAGCAGCTTAGAACAGGGGGCTGGAAACACCATATATTTT
>.|TRBJ2-2|TRBD1|TRBV19
CASSPTGGGGELFF
TGTGCCAGTAGCCCTACAGGGGGAGGCGGGGAGCTGTTTTTT
>once|TRBJ2-3|.|TRBV19
CASNPGFSDTQYF
TGTGCCAGTAACCCAGGGTTCTCAGATACGCAGTATTTT
>few|TRBJ1-6|.|TRBV6-4
CASSDPGGGGRGTYNSPLHF
TGTGCCAGCAGTGACCCGGGGGGTGGTGGCAGGGGTACGTATAATTCACCCCTCCACTTT
>.|TRBJ1-1|TRBD1|TRBV7-3
CASSTQGSTEAFF
TGTGCCAGCAGTACACAGGGGAGCACTGAAGCTTTCTTT
>.|TRBJ2-1|.|TRBV7-9
CASSFSGGGGDEQFF
TGTGCCAGCAGCTTTTCAGGTGGGGGGGGCGATGAGCAGTTCTTC
>.|TRBJ1-1|.|TRBV7-3
CASSLGTNTEAFF
TGTGCCAGCAGCTTAGGCACGAACACTGAAGCTTTCTTT
>.|TRBJ2-4|.|TRBV6-5
CASESRDSGNIQYF
TGTGCCAGCGAGTCCAGGGATAGCGGAAACATTCAGTACTTC
>.|TRBJ2-1|TRBD1|TRBV27
CASSTGQGAQINEQFF
TGTGCCAGCAGTACCGGACAGGGGGCGCAAATCAATGAGCAGTTCTTC
>.|TRBJ2-7|TRBD2|TRBV2
CASRVVTSGYEQYF
TGTGCCAGCAGGGTGGTAACTAGCGGATACGAGCAGTACTTC
>.|TRBJ1-2|TRBD1|TRBV10-1
CASSPGQGYGYTF
TGCGCCAGCAGTCCGGGACAGGGTTATGGCTACACCTTC
>once|TRBJ2-2|.|TRBV19
CASSPLNTGELFF
TGTGCCAGTAGTCCCCTGAACACCGGGGAGCTGTTTTTT
>.|TRBJ2-5|.|TRBV7-9
CASSFGGETQYF
TGTGCCAGCAGCTTCGGAGGGGAGACCCAGTACTTC